A selection of T cell receptor beta chains follows, all from one sample in a study of cytomegalovirus exposure and HLA in healthy donors. Sequencing was performed with immunoSEQ multiplex PCR; in TCRdb, only in-frame clones are kept and a portion is missing. The table lists 130,000 or so clones. The specimen was PBMCs. The receptors were gathered from a young man in good health and CMV-seronegative. The CDR3 runs from the conserved cysteine through the conserved F or W. A D gene is named only where the DNA matches it firmly.

d_gene,j_gene,v_gene,CDR3aa,CDR3nt
NA,TRBJ2-1,TRBV14,CASSQDREAEQFF,TGTGCCAGCAGCCAAGACAGGGAGGCTGAGCAGTTCTTC
NA,TRBJ1-5,TRBV30,CAWSVPRGRRGGSNQPQHF,TGTGCCTGGAGTGTCCCTAGAGGACGGAGGGGAGGTAGCAATCAGCCCCAGCATTTT
NA,TRBJ1-5,TRBV2,CASSDGQPQHF,TGTGCCAGCAGTGACGGTCAGCCCCAGCATTTT
NA,TRBJ1-1,TRBV15,CATRSRKNTEAFF,TGTGCCACCAGATCCAGAAAGAACACTGAAGCTTTCTTT
NA,TRBJ1-5,TRBV29-1,CSVELSGNQPQHF,TGCAGCGTTGAACTTAGTGGTAATCAGCCCCAGCATTTT
NA,TRBJ2-5,TRBV7-6,CASSLRQGQETQYF,TGTGCCAGCAGCCTGCGGCAAGGCCAAGAGACCCAGTACTTC
NA,TRBJ2-7,TRBV29-1,CSVEGTNPYEQYF,TGCAGCGTTGAGGGCACAAATCCCTACGAGCAGTACTTC
TRBD1,TRBJ1-3,TRBV5-1,CASSMGGQGAGNTIYF,TGCGCCAGCAGCATGGGGGGACAGGGAGCTGGAAACACCATATATTTT
TRBD2,TRBJ2-3,TRBV7-2,CASSLSPSGSKYF,TGTGCCAGCAGCTTGTCCCCTAGCGGGAGTAAGTATTTT
TRBD1,TRBJ2-1,TRBV2,CASSEGGTDPDEQFF,TGTGCCAGCAGTGAGGGTGGGACAGATCCCGATGAGCAGTTCTTC
NA,TRBJ1-5,TRBV4-3,CASSLSEGNQPQHF,TGCGCCAGCAGCCTGTCGGAGGGTAATCAGCCCCAGCATTTT
TRBD1,TRBJ2-5,TRBV5-1,CASSVGTGGETQYF,TGCGCCAGCAGCGTAGGGACAGGAGGGGAGACCCAGTACTTC
TRBD2,TRBJ2-3,TRBV9,CASSVGLAGITDTQYF,TGTGCCAGCAGCGTAGGACTAGCGGGAATCACAGATACGCAGTATTTT
TRBD1,TRBJ1-2,TRBV28,CASSSIDRQGGNYGYTF,TGTGCCAGCAGTTCCATAGACCGACAGGGTGGTAACTATGGCTACACCTTC
TRBD2,TRBJ2-7,TRBV27,CASSSSGSYEQYF,TGTGCCAGCAGTTCCAGCGGGAGCTACGAGCAGTACTTC
NA,TRBJ1-1,TRBV4-3,CASSLSTGNTEAFF,TGCGCCAGCAGCCTCTCGACAGGGAACACTGAAGCTTTCTTT
TRBD1,TRBJ1-5,TRBV6-1,CASTWTGDSNQPQHF,TGTGCCAGCACCTGGACAGGGGATAGCAATCAGCCCCAGCATTTT
NA,TRBJ1-4,TRBV5-4,CASSLRGANEKLFF,TGTGCCAGCAGCTTACGGGGGGCTAATGAAAAACTGTTTTTT
TRBD1,TRBJ1-4,TRBV5-8,CASSLGTAPTNEKLFF,TGTGCCAGCAGCCTAGGGACAGCTCCAACTAATGAAAAACTGTTTTTT
NA,TRBJ2-2,TRBV11-3,CASSLDQGSGTGELFF,TGTGCCAGCAGCTTAGATCAGGGTTCGGGCACCGGGGAGCTGTTTTTT
TRBD2,TRBJ2-7,TRBV5-1,CASSLAASGEEEQYF,TGCGCCAGCAGCTTGGCCGCTAGCGGGGAGGAAGAGCAGTACTTC
TRBD1,TRBJ1-1,TRBV6-5,CASRQGARGQSAFF,TGTGCCAGCCGCCAAGGGGCCAGGGGGCAATCGGCTTTCTTT
TRBD1,TRBJ1-3,TRBV2,CASNLGQGYGNTIYF,TGTGCCAGCAACCTAGGACAGGGGTATGGAAACACCATATATTTT
NA,TRBJ1-1,TRBV11-3,CASSLVGTPTNTEAFF,TGTGCCAGCAGCTTAGTGGGGACACCCACGAACACTGAAGCTTTCTTT
NA,TRBJ1-1,TRBV6-4,CASSESEGSPAPFF,TGTGCCAGCAGCGAGTCCGAGGGCTCTCCGGCTCCTTTCTTT
TRBD1,TRBJ1-6,TRBV7-2,CASSLGQSRNSPLHF,TGTGCCAGCAGCTTGGGACAGTCTCGGAATTCACCCCTCCACTTT
TRBD1,TRBJ1-1,TRBV27,CASSTGTENTEAFF,TGTGCCAGCAGTACCGGGACAGAAAACACTGAAGCTTTCTTT
TRBD2,TRBJ2-1,TRBV5-1,CASSLTGGSYNEQFF,TGCGCCAGCAGCTTGACCGGGGGGTCCTACAATGAGCAGTTCTTC
NA,TRBJ2-3,TRBV7-7,CASSPRPTSLTDTQYF,TGTGCTAGCAGCCCTCGGCCAACTAGCTTGACAGATACGCAGTATTTT
TRBD1,TRBJ2-7,TRBV5-4,CASSSKTGQRQQYF,TGTGCCAGCAGCTCAAAAACGGGACAGAGGCAGCAGTACTTC
TRBD2,TRBJ2-1,TRBV29-1,CSVGFGLAGAREQFF,TGCAGCGTCGGATTCGGACTAGCGGGAGCACGGGAGCAGTTCTTC
TRBD1,TRBJ1-2,TRBV28,CASSLGVRTGDGYTF,TGTGCCAGCAGTTTAGGAGTCCGGACAGGCGATGGCTACACCTTC
TRBD2,TRBJ2-1,TRBV11-2,CASSLSSGRVNEQFF,TGTGCCAGCAGCTTATCTAGCGGGAGGGTGAATGAGCAGTTCTTC
TRBD2,TRBJ2-2,TRBV5-4,CASSLGVTSAGELFF,TGTGCCAGCAGCTTGGGGGTGACTAGCGCCGGGGAGCTGTTTTTT
NA,TRBJ2-3,TRBV18,CASSPTGSVADTQYF,TGTGCCAGCTCACCTACAGGGTCTGTCGCAGATACGCAGTATTTT
TRBD1,TRBJ1-1,TRBV5-4,CASSLQGGTEAFF,TGTGCCAGCAGCCTACAGGGGGGGACTGAAGCTTTCTTT